The present T cell receptor (beta chain) was sequenced within a study of spatial heterogeneity in lung cancer. As to time point: sample taken at primary tumor resection. Whole RNA came from tumor, nontumor lung or frozen PBMC and was sequenced without being sorted. The cohort: roughly 72 early-stage, untreated non-small cell lung cancer patients. Every cDNA TCR molecule received its own unique molecular identifier. TCRdb itself ran the 5' RACE reads through MiXCR, one entry per CDR3 protein. This repertoire shows around 2,700 distinct CDR3 sequences, approximately 8.5% found once; its top ten account for more than 35%. Germline V gives CDR1 SGDLS, CDR2 YYNGEE. Trimming removed 3 bases at V and 3 bases at J, with 9 bases between. This CDR3 spans 13 amino acids. In its sample, this clonotype was seen many times. This beta chain is a stray read from a library made for alpha chains; its abundance is not meaningful.

Source: normal lung tissue next to the tumor, taken at surgery. The rearrangement joins TRBV9 to TRBJ2-5; D gene uncertain. This TCR derives from a male donor with early-stage non-small cell lung cancer. CDR3 in DNA: TGTGCCAGCAGCGCGCCTCCCAAAGAGACCCAGTACTTC. This sequence encodes CASSAPPKETQYF.